The 15 T cell receptor beta chains reported below all come from one sample, sequenced in a study of early T cells in non-severe SARS-CoV-2 infection. TCRdb reprocessed the 5' RACE reads via MiXCR and lists one record per CDR3 protein. Among about 97,000 distinct CDR3 sequences listed, about 12% were seen once. Sequenced sample: whole blood. Receptors were obtained from an adult who was a healthcare worker with PCR-confirmed SARS-CoV-2 infection or an uninfected control (not recorded which).

The genes are TRBV11-2 and TRBJ2-2; no clear D. Germline-derived CDR1 and CDR2 are SGHAT and FQNNGV. CDR3 length: 12 residues. Trimming removed 0 bases from V and 8 bases from J, with 4 bases in between. CDR3 sequence reads: CASSLDAGELFF. CDR3 in DNA: TGTGCCAGCAGCTTAGATGCAGGGGAGCTGTTTTTT.

The V gene is TRBV13, the J gene TRBJ2-3, with TRBD1 as a possible D gene (5 bases). V lost 5 bases and J lost 10, with 13 bases in between. The CDR3 loop spans 12 amino acids. From germline, CDR1 is PRHDT and CDR2 FYEKMQ (reference sequence). The CDR3 loop reads CASSNDSSPQYF. The CDR3 coding sequence is TGTGCCAGCAGCAACGACAGTTCTCCGCAGTATTTT.

This clonotype has at least ten counts. CDR3 amino acids: CASSLKGGSEGYTF. The CDR3 DNA follows: TGTGCCAGCAGCCTGAAAGGAGGATCTGAAGGCTACACCTTC. The rearrangement links TRBV7-9 to TRBJ1-2; D gene uncertain. Per germline, CDR1 SEHNR and CDR2 FQNEAQ (reference sequence). This CDR3 has 14 residues. The V and J ends lost 5 bases and 8 bases respectively, with 18 bases between them.

This clonotype has at least ten counts. In DNA form, the CDR3 reads TGTGCCAGCACCCCGCGAGATACGCAGTATTTT. Translated: CASTPRDTQYF. The gene calls are TRBV7-9 and TRBJ2-3; no definite D call. The CDR3 is made up of 11 amino acids. With 7 bases removed from V and 5 bases from J, the gap between germline ends came to 7 bases. Germline V gene lookup returns CDR1 SEHNR and CDR2 FQNEAQ (reference sequence).

This clonotype showed up just a few times. The genes are TRBV10-3 and TRBJ1-1; tentatively, D is TRBD1 (6 bases). Trimming shortened V by 8 bases and J by 0 bases, and 16 bases separated the two germline ends. Germline CDR1 and CDR2: ENHRY and SYGVKD. The CDR3 has 15 residues. In DNA, the CDR3 is TGTGCCATCGCTCCCACCAGGGACATGAACACTGAAGCTTTCTTT. Amino acid sequence: CAIAPTRDMNTEAFF.

Many counts were recorded for this clonotype. This chain joins TRBV7-7 and TRBJ2-2; possibly TRBD1 for D (5 bases). V shed 2 bases and J shed 4 bases, with 11 bases lying between them. The CDR3 length is 15 residues. The germline gives CDR1 SSHAT, CDR2 FNYEAQ (reference sequence). CDR3 bases: TGTGCCAGCAGCTTACAGGGCCCTTCCACCGGGGAGCTGTTTTTT. It specifies CASSLQGPSTGELFF. The whole variable domain, filled in from reference TRBV7-7 and TRBJ2-2, reads GAGVSQSPRYKVTKRGQDVTLRCDPISSHATLYWYQQALGQGPEFLTYFNYEAQPDKSGLPSDRFSAERPEGSISTLTIQRTEQRDSAMYRCASSLQGPSTGELFFGEGSRLTVL.

In this sample, this clonotype turned up many times. The rearrangement joins TRBV6-4 to TRBJ2-7; TRBD2 agrees at 12 bases. This CDR3 contains 17 residues. V trimming: 4 bases; J trimming: 0 bases; junction bases outside the gene matches: 7. Germline V gene data show CDR1 as MRHNA and CDR2 as SNTAGT. As DNA, the CDR3 is TGTGCCAGCAGTGTACTAGCGGGAGGCACAATCTCCTACGAGCAGTACTTC. It codes for CASSVLAGGTISYEQYF.

This clonotype was picked up a small number of times. The rearrangement links TRBV10-3 to TRBJ2-5; 10 bases are a match to TRBD1. Germline V CDR1 and CDR2: ENHRY, SYGVKD. V shed 4 bases, J shed 5 bases, and the junction held 1 base outside the gene matches. This CDR3 spans 13 amino acids. Here the CDR3 DNA reads TGTGCCATCAGTGGGGGACAGGGGGAGACCCAGTACTTC. Translated: CAISGGQGETQYF.

V gene TRBV3-1 combines with J gene TRBJ1-1; TRBD1 might be the D (6 bases). From germline, CDR1 is LGHDT and CDR2 YNNKEL (reference sequence). The CDR3 sequence is 14 residues long. V was clipped by 4 bases and J by 6 bases, with 15 bases between them. The CDR3 protein is CASSRRGVGAEAFF. CDR3 in DNA: TGTGCCAGCAGCCGCAGGGGTGTGGGGGCTGAAGCTTTCTTT.

CDR3 sequence reads: CSAPQNTGELFF. Here the CDR3 DNA reads TGCAGTGCTCCGCAGAACACCGGGGAGCTGTTTTTT. The chain has TRBV20-1 and TRBJ2-2; no clear D gene. The CDR3 has 12 residues. Germline assignment: CDR1 DFQATT and CDR2 SNEGSKA (reference sequence). Trimming cost V 5 bases and J 1 base, with 5 bases left between them.

V and J are TRBV12-3 or TRBV12-4 and TRBJ2-7; possible D gene TRBD1, 6 bases. Between the trimmed V and J ends, which lost 3 bases and 3 bases, there was a span of 12 bases. CDR3 length: 14 residues. The CDR3 spells CASSFEGQRYEQYF. In nucleotides, the CDR3 is TGTGCCAGCAGTTTTGAGGGACAACGCTACGAGCAGTACTTC.

The V call is TRBV29-1, the J call TRBJ1-1; 8 nucleotides match TRBD1. The germline V gene has CDR1 SQVTM and CDR2 ANQGSEA. After removal of 5 bases from V and 1 base from J, the junction contained 3 bases not matched to a gene. There are 13 residues in the CDR3. CDR3 in DNA: TGCAGCGTTACTGGACAGGGGAACACTGAAGCTTTCTTT. Translating gives CSVTGQGNTEAFF.

The chain couples TRBV28 to TRBJ2-7; D unclear. This CDR3 is built from 14 residues. Germline CDR1 reads MDHEN; CDR2 reads SYDVKM. Trimming shortened V by 3 bases and J by 3 bases, and 12 bases separated the two germline ends. The CDR3 DNA reads as TGTGCCAGCAGTTTGGTGTGGCAGGACTACGAGCAGTACTTC. Its translation is CASSLVWQDYEQYF.

As concerns this clonotype: The CDR3 does not close with the conserved phenylalanine or tryptophan, likely indicating a read error. V and J are TRBV29-1 and TRBJ1-1, with TRBD1 as a possible D gene (5 bases). The V end lost 5 bases, the J end lost 0 bases, and 13 bases lay between the germline ends. Germline V lookup: CDR1 SQVTM, CDR2 ANQGSEA. This CDR3 is 14 amino acids long. DNA of the CDR3: TGCAGCGTTTCAGCAGGGATTATGAACACTGAAGCTTTCTAT. Amino acid sequence: CSVSAGIMNTEAFY.

Points on this clonotype: A much more abundant neighbour one base away suggests this may be a read error. The gene calls are TRBV28 and TRBJ1-2; D is unresolved. In germline, CDR1 is MDHEN, CDR2 SYDVKM. The CDR3 consists of 15 residues. DNA of the CDR3: TGTGCCAGCAGTTTCGTCGGAAGGCGACACTATGGCTACATCTTC. It encodes CASSFVGRRHYGYIF.